The next 17 T cell receptor beta chains were all read from a single sample in a study of siplizumab effects on memory and regulatory T cells (dated by TCRdb to the late 2010s). Library generation was performed with the immunoSEQ multiplex PCR assay. Imported from immuneACCESS, the table was reduced by TCRdb to in-frame sequences with V and J called. These copies leave out some clones; in studies compared against another copy, an unresolved V gene accounts for under half, and the cause of the remainder is not known. Recorded for this sample are about 100,000 clones; more than 85% of them occurred a single time. The ten top clones hold 0.15% of the sample. Sample: CD4+ T cells sorted from blood. The origin of the receptors is a human donor in good health.

This chain uses TRBV5-1 with TRBJ1-1, with D perhaps matching TRBD1 (6 bases). The V and J ends lost 1 base and 6 bases respectively, with 13 bases between them. The CDR3 sequence is 14 residues long. Looked up from germline, CDR1 is SGHRS and CDR2 is YFSETQ. The CDR3 is CASSLPGAFAEAFF. CDR3 DNA: TGCGCCAGCAGCTTGCCAGGGGCATTTGCTGAAGCTTTCTTT.

The J gene is TRBJ2-7, the V gene TRBV12-5; TRBD1 agrees at 9 bases. V lost 1 base to trimming and J lost 4 bases; unmatched junction nucleotides: 5. CDR1 and CDR2 from the germline V gene are LGHNT and FRNRAP. This CDR3 is built from 15 residues. CDR3 sequence (DNA): TGTGCTAGTGGTTTGGCCGGGACAGGGTTGTACGAGCAGTACTTC. The encoded protein is CASGLAGTGLYEQYF.

V and J are TRBV6-1 and TRBJ2-5; 9 bases align to TRBD2. Germline values: CDR1 MNHNS, CDR2 SASEGT. The length of the CDR3 is 18 residues. Trimming took 1 base from V and 6 from J; bases not matched to a gene: 15. In DNA form, the CDR3 reads TGTGCCAGCAGTGAAGACGGCGGGGGGGGCCTTCTCGTCCAGACCCAGTACTTC. This translates into CASSEDGGGGLLVQTQYF.

The CDR3 is CASSPRVQNTEAFF. The CDR3 coding sequence is TGTGCCAGCTCACCAAGGGTTCAGAACACTGAAGCTTTCTTT. The chain carries TRBV18 and TRBJ1-1; D remains unclear. The CDR3 contains 14 residues. The germline V gene has CDR1 KGHSH and CDR2 LQKENI. Trimming took off 2 bases at V and 1 base at J, with 8 bases between the two ends.

The chain recombines TRBV19 with TRBJ2-3; TRBD2 matches 13 bases. CDR1 and CDR2 (germline): LNHDA, SQIVND (reference sequence). V lost 5 bases and J lost 5; bases outside the gene matches: 10. This CDR3 contains 17 residues. Here the CDR3 reads CASSLQTSGGLRDTQYF. CDR3 DNA sequence: TGTGCCAGTAGTCTTCAGACTAGCGGGGGGCTGAGAGATACGCAGTATTTT.

The chain is built from TRBV11-2 and TRBJ1-5; TRBD1 aligns across 7 bases. The CDR3 consists of 15 residues. CDR1 SGHAT and CDR2 FQNNGV come from the germline V gene. Trimming at V came to 0 bases and at J to 10 bases, leaving 9 bases not matched to a gene. The CDR3 loop reads CASSLESGGTLPQHF. DNA of the CDR3: TGTGCCAGCAGCTTAGAATCAGGGGGAACCCTACCCCAGCATTTT.

The rearrangement joins TRBV7-2 to TRBJ2-3; TRBD2 might be the D (6 bases). The CDR3 extends over 15 amino acids. Looked up from germline, CDR1 is SGHTA and CDR2 is FQGNSA. V was clipped by 6 bases and J by 2 bases, with 15 bases between them. CDR3 DNA sequence: TGTGCCAGCAGAGCTCCGGGACTCAACACAGATACGCAGTATTTT. It specifies CASRAPGLNTDTQYF.

The genes are TRBV18 and TRBJ1-5, with D possibly matching TRBD1 (5 bases). The CDR3 extends over 15 amino acids. Germline CDR1 is KGHSH and CDR2 is LQKENI. Deletions cut 0 bases from V and 4 bases from J, with 10 bases between. For the CDR3, the DNA is TGTGCCAGCTCACCACCGCGGGCAGGGAATCAGCCCCAGCATTTT. Encoded protein: CASSPPRAGNQPQHF.

This chain links TRBV6-6 with TRBJ1-6; D gene uncertain. CDR3 length: 16 amino acids. V gave up 5 bases and J gave up 7 bases, with 18 bases separating them. Germline V gives CDR1 MNHNY, CDR2 SVGAGI (reference sequence). This CDR3 is CASSQSDGVRNSPLHF. The DNA for the CDR3 is TGTGCCAGCAGTCAATCAGACGGTGTGCGAAATTCACCCCTCCACTTT.

The rearrangement joins TRBV28 to TRBJ2-5, with D perhaps matching TRBD2 (7 bases). Trimming took 4 bases from V and 1 from J, leaving 13 bases between them. Germline V gene data show CDR1 as MDHEN and CDR2 as SYDVKM. The CDR3 is made up of 15 amino acids. CDR3 nucleotide sequence: TGTGCCAGCAGTTCAAGGGGGGGACCCCAAGAGACCCAGTACTTC. Encoded protein: CASSSRGGPQETQYF.

CDR3 region: CASSPRQGRGGTGELFF. CDR3 DNA: TGTGCCAGCTCACCGCGACAGGGGCGGGGTGGCACCGGGGAGCTGTTTTTT. V gene TRBV18 combines with J gene TRBJ2-2; 8 nucleotides align to TRBD1. V was clipped by 3 bases and J by 4 bases; unmatched bases: 10. The CDR3 loop spans 17 amino acids. Germline V gene sequence: CDR1 KGHSH, CDR2 LQKENI.

Regarding this clone: One end of the junction does not line up with germline, which may come from a read error. CDR3 amino acids: CASSPSVVEETQYF. In nucleotides, the CDR3 is TGTGCCAGCTCACCGTCGGTTGTGGAAGAAACCCAGTACTTC. The genes are TRBV18 and TRBJ2-5; D is unresolved. This CDR3 region has 14 residues. Looked up from germline, CDR1 is KGHSH and CDR2 is LQKENI. The full variable domain, its missing parts supplied by reference TRBV18 and TRBJ2-5, is NAGVMQNPRHLVRRRGQEARLRCSPMKGHSHVYWYRQLPEEGLKFMVYLQKENIIDESGMPKERFSAEFPKEGPSILRIQQVVRGDSAAYFCASSPSVVEETQYFGPGTRLLVL.

This clone was observed a single time. CDR3 nucleotides: TGTGCCAGCAGCCGGCGGGGGAGTTTAGGAGAGACCCAGTACTTC. Residues: CASSRRGSLGETQYF. The chain couples TRBV7-3 to TRBJ2-5; 7 bases match TRBD2. Looked up from germline, CDR1 is SGHTA and CDR2 is FQGTGA. The CDR3 contains 15 residues. Trimming at V came to 5 bases and at J to 4 bases, leaving 10 bases not matched to a gene.

The chain employs TRBV19 and TRBJ2-5, with 15 bases fitting TRBD2. CDR3 length: 18 residues. Germline assignment: CDR1 LNHDA and CDR2 SQIVND (reference sequence). Unmatched junction bases numbered 8, after V lost 1 base and J lost 5 bases. CDR3 sequence: CASSIGRTSGGAGETQYF. CDR3 sequence (DNA): TGTGCCAGTAGTATAGGACGGACTAGCGGGGGGGCCGGGGAGACCCAGTACTTC.

The genes are TRBV14 and TRBJ1-1, with 7 bases matching TRBD1. The germline V gene has CDR1 SGHDN and CDR2 FVKESK. V shed 0 bases and J 6 bases; nucleotides not matched to a gene: 7. The CDR3 has 15 residues. CDR3 protein: CASSQDWDSRSEAFF. Here the CDR3 DNA reads TGTGCCAGCAGCCAAGACTGGGACAGCCGTTCTGAAGCTTTCTTT.

CDR3 nucleotides: TGCGCCAGCAGCTTGGCCCCGGGGACTGGGGCCAACGTCCTGACTTTC. Its translation: CASSLAPGTGANVLTF. The rearrangement uses TRBV5-1 and TRBJ2-6, with a weak D call TRBD2 (5 bases). Germline V gives CDR1 SGHRS, CDR2 YFSETQ. This CDR3 region has 16 residues. Trimming shortened V by 0 bases and J by 2 bases, and 9 bases separated the two germline ends.

The chain uses TRBV15 and TRBJ2-3; 12 bases agree with TRBD2. CDR1 LNHNV and CDR2 YYDKDF come from the germline V gene (reference sequence). Trimming cost V 4 bases and J 5 bases; bases outside gene matches: 10. CDR3 length: 17 amino acids. The CDR3 loop reads CATSTTLRLAGVDTQYF. The CDR3 DNA follows: TGTGCCACCAGCACAACCCTCCGACTAGCGGGGGTAGATACGCAGTATTTT.